Below, 3 T cell receptor beta chains from the same sample are listed, as sequenced in a study of pediatric ulcerative colitis. The assay was immunoSEQ multiplex PCR, and TCRdb's table has in-frame clones only and misses some. The sample carries tens of thousands of clones, 78% recorded once. Rectal tissue came from one to two pinch biopsies taken at colonoscopy. The sequenced material came from gut tissue. The receptors derive from a girl aged 10-17 years with moderate ulcerative colitis.

CDR3: CSVVGLHSQGGRREAFF. DNA for the CDR3: TGCAGCGTTGTGGGGCTTCATTCACAGGGGGGGCGTCGTGAAGCTTTCTTT. The rearrangement links TRBV29-1 to TRBJ1-1; 8 bases map to TRBD1. V dropped 4 bases and J dropped 7; count of bases not matched to a gene: 20. Germline values: CDR1 SQVTM, CDR2 ANQGSEA. The CDR3 has 17 amino acids.

This clone was seen a handful of times. The sample holds other DNA sequences that translate to the same CDR3. V gene TRBV28 combines with J gene TRBJ1-5; TRBD1 might be the D (6 bases). Trimming removed 7 bases at V and 2 bases at J, with 6 bases between. The CDR3 has 12 amino acids. The germline V gene has CDR1 MDHEN and CDR2 SYDVKM. This CDR3 reads CASKGGNQPQHF. DNA of the CDR3: TGTGCCAGCAAGGGGGGCAATCAGCCCCAGCATTTT.

The rearrangement links TRBV19 to TRBJ1-3; D gene uncertain. V was pared by 3 bases and J by 2 bases, with 11 bases between. The CDR3 totals 15 residues. Germline CDR1 and CDR2: LNHDA and SQIVND (reference sequence). This CDR3 reads CASSMKKETGNTIYF. The CDR3, as DNA: TGTGCCAGTAGTATGAAGAAAGAGACTGGAAACACCATATATTTT.